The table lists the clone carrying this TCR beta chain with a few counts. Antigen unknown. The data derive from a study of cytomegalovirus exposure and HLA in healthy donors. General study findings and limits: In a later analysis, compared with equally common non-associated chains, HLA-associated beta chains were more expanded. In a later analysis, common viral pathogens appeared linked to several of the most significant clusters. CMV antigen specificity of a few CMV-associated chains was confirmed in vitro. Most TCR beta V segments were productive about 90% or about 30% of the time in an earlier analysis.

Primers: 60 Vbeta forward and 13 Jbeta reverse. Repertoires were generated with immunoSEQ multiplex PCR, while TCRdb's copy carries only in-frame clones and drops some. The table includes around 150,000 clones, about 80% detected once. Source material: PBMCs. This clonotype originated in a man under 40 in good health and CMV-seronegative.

CDR3 nucleotides: TGTGCCAGCAGCTTGACAGCGAACACTGAAGCTTTCTTT. Amino acid sequence: CASSLTANTEAFF. The chain recombines TRBV7-9 with TRBJ1-1, with D perhaps matching TRBD1 (5 bases). The V and J ends lost 3 bases and 1 base respectively, with 6 bases between them. The CDR3 loop spans 13 amino acids. Germline V gene data show CDR1 as SEHNR and CDR2 as FQNEAQ (reference sequence).